This is a list of T cell receptor beta chains from one sample in a study of CD8+ T cells in alopecia areata. Here immunoSEQ multiplex PCR was the method, and the copy in TCRdb shows in-frame clones only, minus some. Counted here are 110,000 to 150,000 clones, roughly 54% occurring once; the ten biggest clones make up less than 20%. This sample comprised CD8+ T cells sorted from blood, obtained at week 4, from a patient treated with tofacitinib. The receptors derive from a human donor with alopecia areata. The CDR3 runs from the conserved cysteine through the conserved F or W. D genes are given only for firm matches.

>TRBV11-2|TRBJ2-3|-
CASSLKDTQYF
>TRBV29-1|TRBJ1-2|TRBD1
CSVETRDSPSNYGYTF
>TRBV15|TRBJ1-1|-
CATRETGWNTEAFF
>TRBV27|TRBJ2-5|TRBD1
CASSSLGTGMGETQYF
>TRBV11-2|TRBJ1-2|-
CASSLADPHIYGYTF
>TRBV5-1|TRBJ2-1|TRBD2
CASSLVPSSGGANEQFF
>TRBV7-8|TRBJ2-3|TRBD1
CASSFGGQVTDTQYF
>TRBV5-4|TRBJ1-4|-
CASSWGQEKLFF
>TRBV2|TRBJ2-1|-
CASSPLGSSYNEQFF
>TRBV13|TRBJ1-1|-
CASSRGREIEAFF
>TRBV5-6|TRBJ1-1|-
CASSLGIVTEAFF
>TRBV5-1|TRBJ1-1|TRBD1
CASSLETGLDTEAFF
>TRBV5-6|TRBJ1-1|-
CASSLPRVEPPSGTEAFF
>TRBV4-1|TRBJ2-7|-
CASSPRGDEQYF
>TRBV30|TRBJ2-3|TRBD2
CAWSRLAGMTDTQYF
>TRBV6-5|TRBJ2-5|-
CASSYDGTQYF
>TRBV5-6|TRBJ2-6|TRBD1
CASSLLVRTGLSGANVLTF
>TRBV9|TRBJ2-1|TRBD2
CASSAGLAGGWSSYNEQFF
>TRBV9|TRBJ2-2|TRBD2
CASSVEAGLYTGELFF
>TRBV10-3|TRBJ1-5|-
CAISASSFNQPQHF
>TRBV6-1|TRBJ1-2|-
CASSEWAGYGYTF
>TRBV27|TRBJ2-6|TRBD1
CASSPGTGDGANVLTF
>TRBV2|TRBJ2-7|TRBD2
CASSEARSGGAGEQYF
>TRBV25-1|TRBJ1-2|TRBD1
CASGPDRTNYGYTF
>TRBV5-1|TRBJ2-2|-
CASSLPGEVRELFF
>TRBV2|TRBJ2-7|-
CASSDLPGVNDEQYF
>TRBV7-3|TRBJ2-2|-
CASSPLGGDTGELFF